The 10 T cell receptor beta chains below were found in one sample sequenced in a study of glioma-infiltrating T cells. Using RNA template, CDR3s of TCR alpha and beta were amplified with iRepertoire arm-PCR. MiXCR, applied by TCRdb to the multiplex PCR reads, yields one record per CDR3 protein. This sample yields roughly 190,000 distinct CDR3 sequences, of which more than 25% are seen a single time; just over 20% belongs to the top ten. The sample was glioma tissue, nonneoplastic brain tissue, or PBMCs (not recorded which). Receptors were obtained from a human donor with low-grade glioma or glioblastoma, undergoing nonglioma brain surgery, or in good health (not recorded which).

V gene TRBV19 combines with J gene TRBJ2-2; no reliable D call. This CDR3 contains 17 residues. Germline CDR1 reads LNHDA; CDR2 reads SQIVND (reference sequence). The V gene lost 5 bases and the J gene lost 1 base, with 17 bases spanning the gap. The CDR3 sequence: CASSRRVGVGNTGELFF. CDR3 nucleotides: TGTGCCAGTAGTCGCCGAGTTGGAGTCGGGAACACCGGGGAGCTGTTTTTT.

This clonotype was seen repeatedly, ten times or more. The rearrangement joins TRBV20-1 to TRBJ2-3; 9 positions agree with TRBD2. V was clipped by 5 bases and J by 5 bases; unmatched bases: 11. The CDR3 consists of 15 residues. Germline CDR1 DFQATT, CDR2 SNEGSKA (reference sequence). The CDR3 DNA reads TGCAGTGCTCCTCCCGGGGGGACTAGCTTAGATACGCAGTATTTT. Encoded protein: CSAPPGGTSLDTQYF.

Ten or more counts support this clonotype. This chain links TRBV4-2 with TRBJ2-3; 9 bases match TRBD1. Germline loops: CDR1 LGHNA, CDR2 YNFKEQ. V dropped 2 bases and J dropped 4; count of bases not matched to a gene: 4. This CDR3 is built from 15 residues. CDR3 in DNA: TGTGCCAGCAGCCAACAGGGACAGGGTCCAGATACGCAGTATTTT. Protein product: CASSQQGQGPDTQYF.

Here the CDR3 reads CASSPTSGSWADTQYF. DNA of the CDR3: TGTGCCAGCAGCCCGACTAGCGGGAGTTGGGCAGATACGCAGTATTTT. The chain uses TRBV3-1 and TRBJ2-3; 12 bases line up with TRBD2. Germline values: CDR1 LGHDT, CDR2 YNNKEL (reference sequence). CDR3 size: 16 residues. Unmatched junction bases numbered 6, after V lost 4 bases and J lost 4 bases.

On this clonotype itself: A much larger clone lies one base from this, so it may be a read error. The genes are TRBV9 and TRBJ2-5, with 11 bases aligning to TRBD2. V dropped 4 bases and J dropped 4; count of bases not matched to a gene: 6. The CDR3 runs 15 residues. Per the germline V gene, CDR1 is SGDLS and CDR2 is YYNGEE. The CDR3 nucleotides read TGTGCCAGCAGCTCGACTAGCGGGACTCTAGAGACCCAGTACTTC. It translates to CASSSTSGTLETQYF. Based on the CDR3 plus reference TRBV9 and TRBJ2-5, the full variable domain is DSGVTQTPKHLITATGQRVTLRCSPRSGDLSVYWYQQSLDQGLQFLIQYYNGEERAKGNILERFSAQQFPDLHSELNLSSLELGDSALYFCASSSTSGTLETQYFGPGTRLLVL.

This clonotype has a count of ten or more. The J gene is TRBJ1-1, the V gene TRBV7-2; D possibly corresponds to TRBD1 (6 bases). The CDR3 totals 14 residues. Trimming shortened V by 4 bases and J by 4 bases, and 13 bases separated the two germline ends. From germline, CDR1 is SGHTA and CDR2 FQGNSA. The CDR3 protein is CASSYTGSGTEAFF. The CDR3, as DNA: TGTGCCAGCAGCTATACAGGGTCGGGCACTGAAGCTTTCTTT.

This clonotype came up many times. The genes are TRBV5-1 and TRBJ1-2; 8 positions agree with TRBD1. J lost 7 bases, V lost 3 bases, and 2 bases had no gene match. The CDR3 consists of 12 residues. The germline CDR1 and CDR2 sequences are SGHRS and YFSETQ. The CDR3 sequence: CASSYGQGGYTF. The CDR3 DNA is TGCGCCAGCAGCTACGGACAGGGTGGCTACACCTTC. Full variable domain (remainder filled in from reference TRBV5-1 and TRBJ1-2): KAGVTQTPRYLIKTRGQQVTLSCSPISGHRSVSWYQQTPGQGLQFLFEYFSETQRNKGNFPGRFSGRQFSNSRSEMNVSTLELGDSALYLCASSYGQGGYTFGSGTRLTVV.

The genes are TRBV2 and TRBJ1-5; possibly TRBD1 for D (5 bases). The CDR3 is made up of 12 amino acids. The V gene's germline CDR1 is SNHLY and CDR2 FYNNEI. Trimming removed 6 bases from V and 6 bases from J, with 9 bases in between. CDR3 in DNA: TGTGCCAGCAGCAGGGAATTTCAGCCCCAGCATTTT. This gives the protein CASSREFQPQHF.

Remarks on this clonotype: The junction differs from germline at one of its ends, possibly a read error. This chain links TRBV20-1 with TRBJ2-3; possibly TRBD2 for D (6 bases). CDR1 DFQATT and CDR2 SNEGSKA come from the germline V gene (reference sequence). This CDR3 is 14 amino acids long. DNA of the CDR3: TGCAGTGCTACAGGGACTCTTAACACAGATAGGCAGTATTTT. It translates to CSATGTLNTDRQYF.

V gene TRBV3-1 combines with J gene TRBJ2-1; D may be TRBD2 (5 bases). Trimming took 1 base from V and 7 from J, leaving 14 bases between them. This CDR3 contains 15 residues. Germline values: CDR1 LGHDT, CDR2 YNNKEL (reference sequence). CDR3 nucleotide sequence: TGTGCCAGCAGCCAAGCCCGAGGGCCGGGTAATGAGCAGTTCTTC. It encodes CASSQARGPGNEQFF.